This TCR beta chain derives from a study of T cells expressing NK-cell markers. This CDR3 contains 15 residues. Germline CDR1 DFQATT, CDR2 SNEGSKA (reference sequence). TCRdb re-called the 5' RACE reads; one entry per CDR3 protein, DNA not given. The data include some 500,000 distinct CDR3 sequences; the top ten clones carry roughly 1.4%. What was sequenced was blood T cells: a sorted CD56 or NKG2C T cell subset, CD4+ or CD8+ T cells, or bulk PBMC T cells (not recorded which). The clonotype comes from a woman aged 50 to 60 in good health. The rearrangement uses TRBV20-1 and TRBJ2-1; no DNA is available, so the TRBD2 call from TCRdb remains unchecked. The CDR3 reads CSARLWAGVDNEQFF.